A single sample is the source of the 25 T cell receptor beta chains below, sequenced in a study of blood T cell repertoires in COVID-19. TCRdb's copy holds only in-frame clones and misses some; the assay was immunoSEQ multiplex PCR. The repertoire holds under 200,000 clones, roughly 88% seen once, with 5% to 7% in the top ten. Input material: PBMCs or T cells enriched from blood (not recorded which). These receptors originate from a man aged 35 to 55 with acute COVID-19.

The genes are TRBV7-2 and TRBJ2-2; TRBD1 aligns across 7 bases. Losses at the gene ends were 5 bases for V and 5 bases for J; bases not matched to a gene: 17. Germline V gene sequence: CDR1 SGHTA, CDR2 FQGNSA. CDR3 length: 18 residues. The chain's CDR3 is CASSTRWDSPRWTGELFF. CDR3 coding DNA: TGTGCCAGCAGCACCCGATGGGACAGCCCTAGGTGGACCGGGGAGCTGTTTTTT. The whole variable domain, filled in from reference TRBV7-2 and TRBJ2-2, reads GAGVSQSPSNKVTEKGKDVELRCDPISGHTALYWYRQSLGQGLEFLIYFQGNSAPDKSGLPSDRFSAERTGGSVSTLTIQRTQQEDSAVYLCASSTRWDSPRWTGELFFGEGSRLTVL.

The V call is TRBV4-1, the J call TRBJ1-1; D unclear. Germline CDR1 MGHRA, CDR2 YSYEKL. Trimming took 0 bases from V and 7 from J, leaving 6 bases between them. CDR3 length: 12 amino acids. This CDR3 is CASSQEGVEAFF. The CDR3, as DNA: TGCGCCAGCAGCCAAGAGGGAGTTGAAGCTTTCTTT.

The CDR3 sequence: CATSSLDAGTGGSPLHF. The CDR3 DNA follows: TGTGCCACCAGCAGTTTAGATGCCGGGACAGGGGGTTCACCCCTCCACTTT. The rearrangement uses TRBV15 and TRBJ1-6; 11 bases line up with TRBD1. The CDR3 sequence is 17 residues long. Germline V lookup: CDR1 LNHNV, CDR2 YYDKDF (reference sequence). V gave up 3 bases and J gave up 9 bases; unmatched junction bases: 10.

The gene calls are TRBV6-5 and TRBJ1-6, with D possibly being TRBD1 (6 bases). V was pared by 0 bases and J by 9 bases, with 12 bases between. Germline assignment: CDR1 MNHEY and CDR2 SVGAGI. The CDR3 has 15 residues. CDR3 in amino acids: CASSYSTGLGSPLHF. DNA of the CDR3: TGTGCCAGCAGTTACTCGACAGGCCTGGGTTCACCCCTCCACTTT.

This clone was counted once. The rearrangement joins TRBV19 to TRBJ2-1; D remains unclear. Germline values: CDR1 LNHDA, CDR2 SQIVND (reference sequence). Trimming shortened V by 1 base and J by 0 bases, and 4 bases separated the two germline ends. This CDR3 is built from 14 residues. The CDR3 DNA is TGTGCCAGTAGTATAGTCAACTCCTACAATGAGCAGTTCTTC. This gives the protein CASSIVNSYNEQFF.

This chain links TRBV4-1 with TRBJ1-5, with D possibly being TRBD1 (6 bases). The ends were cut back, 5 bases at V and 7 bases at J, with 21 bases in the middle. CDR3 length: 16 amino acids. Germline CDR1 and CDR2: MGHRA and YSYEKL. CDR3 coding DNA: TGCGCCAGCAGCGTTGGACCTGCGGGGGCCCCCCAGCCCCAGCATTTT. Protein: CASSVGPAGAPQPQHF.

This chain uses TRBV7-3 with TRBJ1-1; D is uncertain. V lost 2 bases to trimming and J lost 0 bases, with 10 bases between them. CDR1 and CDR2 (germline): SGHTA, FQGTGA. The CDR3 covers 15 residues. The CDR3 DNA is TGTGCCAGCAGCTTATTTGGCAAAATGAACACTGAAGCTTTCTTT. Its translation: CASSLFGKMNTEAFF.

This chain connects TRBV5-8 to TRBJ1-1, with TRBD1 as a possible D gene (5 bases). This CDR3 is built from 12 residues. The germline V gene has CDR1 SGHTS and CDR2 YDEGEE. The V and J ends lost 5 bases and 11 bases respectively, with 16 bases between them. The CDR3 region has the DNA TGTGCCAGCAGTAGATCGGACATAGAGGCTTTCTTT. It is translated as CASSRSDIEAFF.

This rearrangement joins TRBV20-1 to TRBJ2-2; perhaps TRBD1 as D (5 bases). The germline V and J ends were trimmed by 3 bases and 1 base, with 9 bases remaining between them. Germline V gene sequence: CDR1 DFQATT, CDR2 SNEGSKA (reference sequence). There are 14 residues in the CDR3. CDR3 in DNA: TGCAGTGCTAGTCGACAGTTGAACACCGGGGAGCTGTTTTTT. It yields the protein CSASRQLNTGELFF.

For the CDR3, the DNA is TGTGCCAGCAGTTACGGGGCGTTCTCCTTAGCGCAGTACTTC. Protein: CASSYGAFSLAQYF. The chain uses TRBV6-5 and TRBJ2-7; D may be TRBD1 (5 bases). Trimming took off 2 bases at V and 9 bases at J, with 17 bases between the two ends. Germline CDR1 MNHEY, CDR2 SVGAGI. The CDR3 length is 14 residues.

This clone has only a few counts. The rearrangement uses TRBV28 and TRBJ1-5; TRBD1 matches at 7 bases. The trim removed 5 bases at V and 5 bases at J, leaving 3 bases unmatched. Germline loops: CDR1 MDHEN, CDR2 SYDVKM. This CDR3 contains 13 residues. CDR3 loop: CASSQQGYQPQHF. The CDR3 nucleotides are TGTGCCAGCAGTCAACAGGGGTATCAGCCCCAGCATTTT.

This clone was seen a single time. The chain uses TRBV19 and TRBJ1-1; the D is unclear. V shed 7 bases and J shed 1 base, with 13 bases lying between them. This CDR3 contains 14 residues. Germline V gene sequence: CDR1 LNHDA, CDR2 SQIVND (reference sequence). Here the CDR3 reads CASTIGSGNTEAFF. Here the CDR3 DNA reads TGTGCCAGTACCATAGGGAGTGGGAACACTGAAGCTTTCTTT.

This rearrangement joins TRBV28 to TRBJ1-5; D gene uncertain. The CDR3 sequence is 14 residues long. The V gene lost 8 bases and the J gene lost 0 bases, with 11 bases spanning the gap. The germline gives CDR1 MDHEN, CDR2 SYDVKM. The CDR3 DNA reads as TGTGCCAGCCGGGAGGGAGTTAGCAATCAGCCCCAGCATTTT. Its protein is CASREGVSNQPQHF.

This chain links TRBV29-1 with TRBJ2-2; a weak D match, TRBD2 (5 bases). V was pared by 8 bases and J by 8 bases, with 18 bases between. Germline CDR1 SQVTM, CDR2 ANQGSEA. The CDR3 is 13 residues long. CDR3 in DNA: TGCAGCCCCTGCGGTGGTTCGGGAGGGGAGCTGTTTTTT. Translated, it gives CSPCGGSGGELFF.

The gene calls are TRBV7-2 and TRBJ1-2; no clear D gene. The CDR3 loop spans 15 amino acids. The V gene's germline CDR1 is SGHTA and CDR2 FQGNSA. V was shortened by 1 base and J by 0 bases, with 9 bases between the two germline ends. In nucleotides, the CDR3 is TGTGCCAGCAGCTTAGGACAACTTACTAACTATGGCTACACCTTC. Translating it yields CASSLGQLTNYGYTF. Based on the CDR3 plus reference TRBV7-2 and TRBJ1-2, the full variable domain is GAGVSQSPSNKVTEKGKDVELRCDPISGHTALYWYRQSLGQGLEFLIYFQGNSAPDKSGLPSDRFSAERTGGSVSTLTIQRTQQEDSAVYLCASSLGQLTNYGYTFGSGTRLTVV.

The genes are TRBV10-1 and TRBJ2-3, with D possibly being TRBD1 (7 bases). CDR1 is WNHNN and CDR2 is SYGVQD in the germline V gene (reference sequence). V lost 2 bases and J lost 4, with 19 bases in between. The CDR3 has 17 residues. The CDR3 DNA follows: TGCGCCAGCAGTGAGGTCAGGGGGGCCGAGCAGGCAGATACGCAGTATTTT. It translates to CASSEVRGAEQADTQYF.

This clone was observed once. CDR3 DNA sequence: TGTGCCAGCTCGCTCTCCGGGGACAGGGAGGGGCAAGGCTACACCTTC. It specifies CASSLSGDREGQGYTF. The V gene is TRBV18, the J gene TRBJ1-2; TRBD1 matches 9 bases. CDR1 is KGHSH, CDR2 LQKENI, per germline. The V segment lost 6 bases and the J segment 8 bases; nucleotides outside the gene matches: 16. This CDR3 spans 16 amino acids.

The chain uses TRBV9 and TRBJ1-2; D ambiguous. The CDR3 is 15 residues long. Germline CDR1 is SGDLS and CDR2 is YYNGEE. Trimming took off 5 bases at V and 3 bases at J, with 17 bases between the two ends. CDR3 in amino acids: CASSASVLADYGYTF. CDR3 nucleotide sequence: TGTGCCAGCAGTGCCTCTGTCTTAGCAGACTATGGCTACACCTTC.

This clone was seen more than once but under ten times. V gene TRBV2 combines with J gene TRBJ2-1; 9 bases align to TRBD2. This CDR3 has 17 residues. Germline loops: CDR1 SNHLY, CDR2 FYNNEI. Germline trimming cut 6 bases from V and 4 bases from J; bases unmatched to any gene: 13. The CDR3 nucleotides read TGTGCCAGCAGCCCCCTCTCGGGACTAGCCCTATACAATGAGCAGTTCTTC. As protein: CASSPLSGLALYNEQFF.

The CDR3 sequence is CASRTQGGEYEQYF. CDR3 DNA: TGTGCCAGCAGAACGCAGGGTGGCGAGTACGAGCAGTACTTC. The chain uses TRBV11-2 and TRBJ2-7, with D tentatively TRBD1 (5 bases). CDR1 SGHAT and CDR2 FQNNGV come from the germline V gene. The CDR3 runs 14 residues. Trimming left V 6 bases short and J 4 bases short, with 16 bases between.

The chain recombines TRBV11-2 with TRBJ2-2; tentative D call: TRBD1 (6 bases). The CDR3 spans 14 residues. The V gene lost 5 bases and the J gene lost 6 bases, with 13 bases spanning the gap. Germline V gives CDR1 SGHAT, CDR2 FQNNGV. CDR3 amino acids: CASSLAGVAGELFF. The DNA for the CDR3 is TGTGCCAGCAGCCTAGCAGGGGTGGCCGGGGAGCTGTTTTTT.

The chain employs TRBV6-5 and TRBJ2-7; no clear D gene. The CDR3 sequence is 12 residues long. V was clipped by 7 bases and J by 0 bases, with 7 bases between them. Germline-derived CDR1 and CDR2 are MNHEY and SVGAGI. The CDR3 spells CASTLSSYEQYF. The CDR3 bases are TGTGCCAGCACTCTGAGCTCCTACGAGCAGTACTTC.

This clone was recorded once. The V call is TRBV24-1, the J call TRBJ2-7; 7 bases fit TRBD2. J was trimmed by 2 bases and V by 0 bases; bases with no gene match: 3. The length of the CDR3 is 15 residues. Per germline, CDR1 KGHDR and CDR2 SFDVKD. The CDR3 DNA follows: TGTGCCACCAGTGATTTGAAGGCGGGGGCCTACGAGCAGTACTTC. Translation gives CATSDLKAGAYEQYF.

The chain couples TRBV29-1 to TRBJ2-6; D is possibly TRBD2 (6 bases). The V gene's germline CDR1 is SQVTM and CDR2 ANQGSEA. The CDR3 contains 17 residues. V shed 3 bases and J shed 0 bases, with 15 bases lying between them. The chain's CDR3 is CSVEGGARDSGANVLTF. CDR3 coding DNA: TGCAGCGTTGAGGGGGGAGCGAGAGACTCTGGGGCCAACGTCCTGACTTTC.

This rearrangement joins TRBV5-1 to TRBJ2-1, with a possible D match to TRBD2 (5 bases). Trimming left V 6 bases short and J 2 bases short, with 12 bases between. Germline CDR1 and CDR2: SGHRS and YFSETQ. The CDR3 extends over 14 amino acids. Here the CDR3 reads CASTLDGTYNEQFF. CDR3 in DNA: TGCGCCAGCACCCTGGACGGGACCTACAATGAGCAGTTCTTC.